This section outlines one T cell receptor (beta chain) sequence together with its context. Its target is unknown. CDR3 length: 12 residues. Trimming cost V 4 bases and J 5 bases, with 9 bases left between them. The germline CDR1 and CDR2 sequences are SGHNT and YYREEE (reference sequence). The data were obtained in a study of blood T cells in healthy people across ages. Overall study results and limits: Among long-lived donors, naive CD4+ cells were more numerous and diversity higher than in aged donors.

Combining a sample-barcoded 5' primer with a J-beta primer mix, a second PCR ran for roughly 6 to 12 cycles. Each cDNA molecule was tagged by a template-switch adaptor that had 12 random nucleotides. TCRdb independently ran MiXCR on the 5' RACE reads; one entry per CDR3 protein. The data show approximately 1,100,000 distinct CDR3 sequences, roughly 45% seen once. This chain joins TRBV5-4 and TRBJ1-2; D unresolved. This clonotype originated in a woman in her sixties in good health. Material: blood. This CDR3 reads CASSPDRYGYTF. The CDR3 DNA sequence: TGTGCCAGCAGCCCCGATCGATATGGCTACACCTTC. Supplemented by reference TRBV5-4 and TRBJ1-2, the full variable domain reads ETGVTQSPTHLIKTRGQQVTLRCSSQSGHNTVSWYQQALGQGPQFIFQYYREEENGRGNFPPRFSGLQFPNYSSELNVNALELDDSALYLCASSPDRYGYTFGSGTRLTVV.